This T cell receptor (beta chain) appears in the sequencing data of a study of T cell responses to AZD1222 COVID-19 vaccine. Study details: Whether given at about 4 or about 12 weeks, second doses were pooled.

Study conclusions and caveats: Just a handful of AZD1222 recipients were seropositive at baseline. Donors skewed white British and female; clonal diversity was possibly underestimated. CD4 TCRs covered the whole spike, strongest at regions 160-218 and 743-854.

With 6 bases removed from V and 4 bases from J, the gap between germline ends came to 12 bases. Germline V gene data show CDR1 as MDHEN and CDR2 as SYDVKM. The CDR3 spans 13 residues. The data were produced by immunoSEQ multiplex PCR, yet TCRdb's version contains in-frame clones alone and is incomplete. The table has approximately 140,000 clones, nearly 90% seen once. Worth noting for this clone: The antigen remains unidentified.

Sequenced here: peripheral blood, sampled on day 0 of AZD1222 vaccination. The sequence derives from an adult in good health. This chain links TRBV28 with TRBJ2-5; D is perhaps TRBD2 (6 bases). CDR3 in DNA: TGTGCCAGCAGGTTACCGGGGGTAGAGACCCAGTACTTC. Residues: CASRLPGVETQYF.